Below, one T cell receptor beta chain is given with its context. Its antigen is not identified. This table comes from immunoSEQ multiplex PCR, and its TCRdb copy is limited to in-frame clones, with some not included. The sample lists 65,000 to 95,000 clones, 70% to 90% occurring once. This sample is drawn from a study of T cell responses to AZD1222 COVID-19 vaccine. Study as a whole: Pooled together were second doses at about 4 or about 12 weeks.

Notes on the study in general: Repertoires in all cases were sampled only once the peak T cell response had passed. Baseline serology detected seropositivity in only a handful of AZD1222 recipients. CD4 TCRs linked to vaccination spanned spike, dominating at 160-218 and 743-854.

Looked up from germline, CDR1 is SGHAT and CDR2 is FQNNGV. V gave up 3 bases and J gave up 8 bases, with 13 bases separating them. The CDR3 is made up of 13 amino acids. The rearrangement uses TRBV11-2 and TRBJ1-2, with D perhaps TRBD1 (5 bases). The sequence was collected from an adult in good health. The sample consisted of peripheral blood, taken on day 0 of AZD1222 vaccination. The CDR3, as DNA: TGTGCCAGCAGCTTGGAGGGGTCGTGGGGCTACACCTTC. Encoded protein: CASSLEGSWGYTF.